Listed below are T cell receptor beta chains from one sample, sequenced in a study of T cells after yellow fever vaccination. TCRdb reprocessed the 5' RACE reads with MiXCR, giving one entry per CDR3 protein. The profile shows about 320,000 distinct CDR3 sequences, over 3.5% of them singletons. Specimen: PBMCs, collected 15 days after the yellow fever booster vaccination. The receptors were sampled from a man between 18 and 29 years old who received the YFV17D yellow fever vaccine. CDR3s include the opening cysteine and the closing phenylalanine or tryptophan. Each record gives: clone size, J gene, V gene, D gene, CDR3 protein, CDR3 DNA. A D gene is named only where the DNA matches it firmly. Clone size is given for some rows only: seen once, a few or many times, or a class if the clone is expanded.

clone_size: few
j_call: TRBJ2-5
v_call: TRBV7-9
d_call: -
cdr3_aa: CASSPYTETQYF
cdr3_nt: TGTGCCAGCAGCCCATACACAGAGACCCAGTACTTC

clone_size: -
j_call: TRBJ1-2
v_call: TRBV4-3
d_call: -
cdr3_aa: CASSQEVASEGSYGYTF
cdr3_nt: TGCGCCAGCAGCCAAGAGGTCGCGAGCGAGGGCAGCTATGGCTACACCTTC

clone_size: many
j_call: TRBJ2-3
v_call: TRBV12-3/TRBV12-4
d_call: TRBD2
cdr3_aa: CAAAGGLVKDTQYF
cdr3_nt: TGTGCCGCCGCCGGGGGACTAGTCAAAGATACGCAGTATTTT

clone_size: many
j_call: TRBJ1-2
v_call: TRBV12-3/TRBV12-4
d_call: TRBD1
cdr3_aa: CASSLTGEGYTF
cdr3_nt: TGTGCCAGCAGTTTGACAGGGGAAGGCTACACCTTC

clone_size: few
j_call: TRBJ2-1
v_call: TRBV6-2/TRBV6-3
d_call: TRBD2
cdr3_aa: CASSHDLTSGLSYNEQFF
cdr3_nt: TGTGCCAGCAGCCACGACCTTACTAGCGGCCTTTCCTACAATGAGCAGTTCTTC

clone_size: -
j_call: TRBJ2-7
v_call: TRBV6-6
d_call: -
cdr3_aa: CASTSWGSYEQYF
cdr3_nt: TGTGCCAGCACCTCTTGGGGAAGCTACGAGCAGTACTTC

clone_size: many
j_call: TRBJ2-7
v_call: TRBV4-3
d_call: -
cdr3_aa: CASSQAPRVGAYEQYF
cdr3_nt: TGCGCCAGCAGCCAAGCCCCCCGGGTAGGGGCCTACGAGCAGTACTTC

clone_size: few
j_call: TRBJ2-7
v_call: TRBV11-1
d_call: TRBD1
cdr3_aa: CASSRGTGDEQYF
cdr3_nt: TGTGCCAGCAGCAGGGGGACAGGGGACGAGCAGTACTTC

clone_size: -
j_call: TRBJ1-1
v_call: TRBV7-2
d_call: -
cdr3_aa: CASSLANFGGITEAFF
cdr3_nt: TGTGCCAGCAGCTTAGCCAACTTTGGTGGGATCACTGAAGCTTTCTTT

clone_size: -
j_call: TRBJ2-7
v_call: TRBV7-9
d_call: -
cdr3_aa: CASSDWTEGEQYF
cdr3_nt: TGTGCCAGCAGCGATTGGACAGAGGGCGAGCAGTACTTC

clone_size: many
j_call: TRBJ1-5
v_call: TRBV15
d_call: -
cdr3_aa: CATSRDQLGSPNQPQHF
cdr3_nt: TGTGCCACCAGCAGAGATCAGTTAGGGAGCCCCAATCAGCCCCAGCATTTT

clone_size: many
j_call: TRBJ2-7
v_call: TRBV27
d_call: TRBD2
cdr3_aa: CASSPSGGSPLSYEQYF
cdr3_nt: TGTGCCAGCAGTCCGAGCGGGGGGTCCCCGCTCTCCTACGAGCAGTACTTC

clone_size: -
j_call: TRBJ1-6
v_call: TRBV14
d_call: -
cdr3_aa: CASSREGRYYNSPLHF
cdr3_nt: TGTGCCAGCAGCCGAGAGGGCAGATACTATAATTCACCCCTCCACTTT

clone_size: many
j_call: TRBJ2-5
v_call: TRBV6-1
d_call: TRBD1
cdr3_aa: CASSEGDRAETQYF
cdr3_nt: TGTGCCAGCAGTGAGGGAGACAGGGCGGAGACCCAGTACTTC

clone_size: few
j_call: TRBJ2-1
v_call: TRBV29-1
d_call: -
cdr3_aa: CSVEGKQGSYNEQFF
cdr3_nt: TGCAGCGTTGAAGGAAAGCAGGGAAGCTACAATGAGCAGTTCTTC

clone_size: many
j_call: TRBJ1-2
v_call: TRBV7-2
d_call: -
cdr3_aa: CASSSPYGYTF
cdr3_nt: TGTGCCAGCAGCTCCCCCTATGGCTACACCTTC

clone_size: many
j_call: TRBJ2-1
v_call: TRBV7-7
d_call: TRBD2
cdr3_aa: CASSRSGGEEQFF
cdr3_nt: TGTGCTAGCAGCCGTAGCGGGGGTGAGGAGCAGTTCTTC

clone_size: few
j_call: TRBJ2-2
v_call: TRBV2
d_call: TRBD1
cdr3_aa: CASAGTGETGELFF
cdr3_nt: TGTGCCAGCGCGGGGACAGGAGAAACCGGGGAGCTGTTTTTT

clone_size: few
j_call: TRBJ2-6
v_call: TRBV4-3
d_call: -
cdr3_aa: CASSQVHGAGANVLTF
cdr3_nt: TGCGCCAGCAGCCAAGTACACGGTGCTGGGGCCAACGTCCTGACTTTC

clone_size: -
j_call: TRBJ2-3
v_call: TRBV5-1
d_call: TRBD2
cdr3_aa: CASRTSGGGDTQYF
cdr3_nt: TGCGCCAGCAGAACTAGCGGGGGGGGAGATACGCAGTATTTT

clone_size: many
j_call: TRBJ2-4
v_call: TRBV20-1
d_call: -
cdr3_aa: CSARDHIQYF
cdr3_nt: TGCAGTGCTAGAGATCACATTCAGTACTTC

clone_size: many
j_call: TRBJ1-2
v_call: TRBV7-2
d_call: -
cdr3_aa: CASSRGRTIGHYGYTF
cdr3_nt: TGTGCCAGCAGCAGGGGGAGGACAATCGGTCACTATGGCTACACCTTC

clone_size: many
j_call: TRBJ1-5
v_call: TRBV30
d_call: -
cdr3_aa: CAWSVQGSLYQPQHF
cdr3_nt: TGTGCCTGGAGCGTACAGGGTTCCCTATATCAGCCCCAGCATTTT

clone_size: many
j_call: TRBJ1-2
v_call: TRBV7-9
d_call: TRBD1
cdr3_aa: CASSLALQGGYGYTF
cdr3_nt: TGTGCCAGCAGCTTAGCGCTCCAGGGGGGCTATGGCTACACCTTC

clone_size: -
j_call: TRBJ2-2
v_call: TRBV7-2
d_call: -
cdr3_aa: CASSFYLGANTGELFF
cdr3_nt: TGTGCCAGCAGCTTCTATCTGGGGGCTAACACCGGGGAGCTGTTTTTT

clone_size: many
j_call: TRBJ2-1
v_call: TRBV6-5
d_call: -
cdr3_aa: CASTRGASYNEQFF
cdr3_nt: TGTGCCAGCACGAGGGGGGCGTCCTACAATGAGCAGTTCTTC

clone_size: few
j_call: TRBJ1-2
v_call: TRBV27
d_call: TRBD1
cdr3_aa: CASGQGLANYGYTF
cdr3_nt: TGTGCCAGCGGACAGGGTTTAGCTAACTATGGCTACACCTTC